The 21 T cell receptor beta chains below were found in one sample sequenced in a study of blood T cell repertoires in COVID-19. Data came from immunoSEQ multiplex PCR; TCRdb stores just in-frame clones and leaves some out. The profile shows about 260,000 clones, approximately 86% of them singletons. The material sequenced was peripheral blood. The receptor source for this set is a human donor in a cohort sampled during active COVID-19.

CDR3 in DNA: TGTGCCAGCCGGGGGGGGGCGCGTGGCTACACCTTC. Encoded protein: CASRGGARGYTF. J is TRBJ1-2 and V is TRBV12-3 or TRBV12-4; D is possibly TRBD1 (6 bases). The CDR3 covers 12 residues. Deletions cut 8 bases from V and 7 bases from J, with 14 bases between.

The chain is built from TRBV7-9 and TRBJ2-1; tentative D call: TRBD2 (6 bases). There are 15 residues in the CDR3. Trimming took off 2 bases at V and 5 bases at J, with 13 bases between the two ends. Germline assignment: CDR1 SEHNR and CDR2 FQNEAQ (reference sequence). In nucleotides, the CDR3 is TGTGCCAGCAGCTTAACGGCGGGGAGAAACAATGAGCAGTTCTTC. Protein sequence: CASSLTAGRNNEQFF.

This clone showed up just once. The chain recombines TRBV28 with TRBJ2-7; D possibly corresponds to TRBD1 (7 bases). Per germline, CDR1 MDHEN and CDR2 SYDVKM. V was cut by 2 bases and J by 6 bases, with 14 bases left in between. This CDR3 contains 14 residues. The CDR3 protein is CASSLNRGLGEQYF. CDR3 coding DNA: TGTGCCAGCAGTTTAAACAGGGGACTTGGCGAGCAGTACTTC.

The rearrangement uses TRBV4-3 and TRBJ1-1, with a tentative D call TRBD1 (5 bases). CDR1 and CDR2 (germline): LGHNA, YSLEER. V lost 0 bases to trimming and J lost 5 bases, with 19 bases between them. The CDR3 is made up of 17 amino acids. This CDR3 is CASSQEGRLGGGTEAFF. CDR3 bases: TGCGCCAGCAGCCAAGAGGGTAGACTCGGGGGAGGGACTGAAGCTTTCTTT.

On this clone: A read error may produce the germline difference seen at one junction end. This rearrangement joins TRBV5-5 to TRBJ2-7; TRBD2 matches 11 bases. The germline V gene encodes CDR1 SGHKS and CDR2 YYEKEE (reference sequence). The CDR3 is 15 residues long. CDR3 bases: TGTGCCAGCAGTTTGGGACTAGCGGCCTCCTACGAGCAGTACTTC. This sequence encodes CASSLGLAASYEQYF.

The rearrangement uses TRBV28 and TRBJ1-5; no reliable D call. The ends were cut back, 3 bases at V and 3 bases at J, with 9 bases in the middle. The CDR3 length is 14 residues. From germline, CDR1 is MDHEN and CDR2 SYDVKM. CDR3 loop: CASSFREANQPQHF. CDR3 DNA: TGTGCCAGCAGTTTCCGGGAGGCCAATCAGCCCCAGCATTTT.

J is TRBJ1-1 and V is TRBV29-1; TRBD1 might be the D (5 bases). Germline lookup yields CDR1 SQVTM and CDR2 ANQGSEA. There are 13 residues in the CDR3. V was clipped by 6 bases and J by 6 bases, with 17 bases between them. CDR3 amino acids: CSVLRVEISEAFF. CDR3 in DNA: TGCAGCGTCCTCAGGGTGGAAATATCTGAAGCTTTCTTT.

The table lists this clone with a few counts. The chain employs TRBV5-1 and TRBJ2-7; D gene uncertain. The V end was cut by 3 bases, the J end by 4 bases, with 17 bases between. This CDR3 is built from 15 residues. Germline V gene sequence: CDR1 SGHRS, CDR2 YFSETQ. The CDR3 coding sequence is TGCGCCAGCAGCTCCTCCGGGTTGGTCGAGTACGAGCAGTACTTC. This translates into CASSSSGLVEYEQYF.

There are a few counts of this clone. The CDR3 DNA sequence: TGTGCCAGCAGTTTTAAACAGGGTAAGGGCCGGAGGTTCTTT. This sequence encodes CASSFKQGKGRRFF. The rearrangement links TRBV27 to TRBJ1-1; tentatively, D is TRBD1 (6 bases). In germline, CDR1 is MNHEY, CDR2 SMNVEV (reference sequence). The CDR3 runs to 14 residues. V gave up 3 bases and J gave up 14 bases, with 22 bases separating them.

This chain connects TRBV19 to TRBJ1-5; 7 nucleotides agree with TRBD1. CDR3 size: 18 residues. Germline V gene sequence: CDR1 LNHDA, CDR2 SQIVND (reference sequence). J gave up 2 bases and V 7 bases, and 17 bases lay outside the gene matches. CDR3 sequence (DNA): TGTGCCAGTACTCGCCGACAGGGATCCCGGGGTGGCAATCAGCCCCAGCATTTT. Protein product: CASTRRQGSRGGNQPQHF.

The V call is TRBV21-1, the J call TRBJ1-4; the D segment call TRBD1 is taken from the table without a DNA check. TRBV21-1 is a recognized pseudogene. This CDR3 contains 15 residues. The CDR3 is CASSRRTVFGEKLFF. CDR3 bases: TGTGCCAGCAGCAGGCGGACAGTATTTGGTGAAAAACTGTTTTTT.

The chain uses TRBV6-2 or TRBV6-3 and TRBJ2-7, with D unresolved. Germline lookup yields CDR1 MNHEY and CDR2 SVGEGT. Trimming removed 5 bases at V and 3 bases at J, with 11 bases between. CDR3 length: 13 residues. CDR3 DNA sequence: TGTGCCAGCAGTAACCCGGGTCGCTACGAGCAGTACTTC. As protein: CASSNPGRYEQYF.

The gene calls are TRBV5-1 and TRBJ1-1, with D uncertain. CDR1 and CDR2 from the germline V gene are SGHRS and YFSETQ. The germline V and J ends were trimmed by 4 bases and 4 bases, with 8 bases remaining between them. This CDR3 contains 12 residues. CDR3 loop: CASSPESTEAFF. The CDR3 nucleotides read TGCGCCAGCAGCCCGGAGTCCACTGAAGCTTTCTTT.

The chain carries TRBV7-2 and TRBJ1-4, with 7 positions matching TRBD1. Unmatched junction bases numbered 13, after V lost 6 bases and J lost 0 bases. The CDR3 runs to 18 residues. From germline, CDR1 is SGHTA and CDR2 FQGNSA. CDR3 sequence: CASRRDSVVRTTNEKLFF. The CDR3 coding sequence is TGTGCCAGCAGGCGGGACAGCGTCGTACGTACAACTAATGAAAAACTGTTTTTT.

V gene TRBV15 combines with J gene TRBJ2-7, with D perhaps matching TRBD1 (6 bases). V was shortened by 5 bases and J by 0 bases, with 14 bases between the two germline ends. Germline lookup yields CDR1 LNHNV and CDR2 YYDKDF (reference sequence). The length of the CDR3 is 15 residues. The CDR3 DNA sequence: TGTGCCACCAGCGAGGACAGACTAATCTCCTACGAGCAGTACTTC. It specifies CATSEDRLISYEQYF.

The chain uses TRBV6-5 and TRBJ1-3; D possibly corresponds to TRBD1 (5 bases). In germline, CDR1 is MNHEY, CDR2 SVGAGI. Trimming pared 2 bases from V and 4 bases from J, leaving 15 bases between. This CDR3 contains 16 residues. CDR3 residues: CASSYLRDLPGNTIYF. DNA of the CDR3: TGTGCCAGCAGTTACCTCCGGGACTTACCGGGAAACACCATATATTTT.

The J gene is TRBJ2-1, the V gene TRBV18, with TRBD2 matching over 11 bases. Germline CDR1 is KGHSH and CDR2 is LQKENI. Losses at the gene ends were 5 bases for V and 5 bases for J; bases not matched to a gene: 17. There are 19 residues in the CDR3. CDR3 amino acids: CASSSFTRVLAGGNNEQFF. The CDR3 coding sequence is TGTGCCAGCTCATCCTTTACCCGAGTCCTAGCGGGGGGAAACAATGAGCAGTTCTTC. The complete variable domain, with remaining parts taken from reference TRBV18 and TRBJ2-1, reads NAGVMQNPRHLVRRRGQEARLRCSPMKGHSHVYWYRQLPEEGLKFMVYLQKENIIDESGMPKERFSAEFPKEGPSILRIQQVVRGDSAAYFCASSSFTRVLAGGNNEQFFGPGTRLTVL.

Remarks on this clone: Germline and junction disagree at one end, which may indicate a read error. The chain has TRBV27 and TRBJ2-3; weak D call: TRBD1 (5 bases). CDR1 and CDR2 from the germline V gene are MNHEY and SMNVEV (reference sequence). This CDR3 comprises 13 residues. CDR3 loop: CASSLVSTDAQYF. CDR3 nucleotides: TGTGCCAGCAGTCTGGTTTCGACAGATGCGCAGTATTTT.

The table lists this clone with a few counts. This chain uses TRBV10-3 with TRBJ2-7; D is unclear. CDR3 length equals 16 residues. Germline loops: CDR1 ENHRY, CDR2 SYGVKD. Trimming removed 2 bases from V and 0 bases from J, with 14 bases in between. This chain's CDR3 is CAISEVIITSSYEQYF. CDR3 nucleotide sequence: TGTGCCATCAGTGAGGTCATCATAACCAGCTCCTACGAGCAGTACTTC.

The rearrangement links TRBV6-6 to TRBJ1-5; D remains ambiguous. The CDR3 covers 13 residues. The V and J ends lost 5 bases and 8 bases respectively, with 13 bases between them. Germline V gives CDR1 MNHNY, CDR2 SVGAGI (reference sequence). CDR3 sequence reads: CASSPPASEPQHF. The CDR3 coding sequence is TGTGCCAGCAGTCCCCCCGCGAGCGAGCCCCAGCATTTT.

In its sample, this clone was seen once. V and J are TRBV10-1 and TRBJ1-1; D may be TRBD1 (5 bases). The germline V gene encodes CDR1 WNHNN and CDR2 SYGVQD (reference sequence). The CDR3 runs to 15 residues. Trimming took off 2 bases at V and 1 base at J, with 11 bases between the two ends. The CDR3 reads CASSEGGTGNTEAFF. The DNA of the CDR3 is TGCGCCAGCAGTGAGGGCGGGACTGGGAACACTGAAGCTTTCTTT.